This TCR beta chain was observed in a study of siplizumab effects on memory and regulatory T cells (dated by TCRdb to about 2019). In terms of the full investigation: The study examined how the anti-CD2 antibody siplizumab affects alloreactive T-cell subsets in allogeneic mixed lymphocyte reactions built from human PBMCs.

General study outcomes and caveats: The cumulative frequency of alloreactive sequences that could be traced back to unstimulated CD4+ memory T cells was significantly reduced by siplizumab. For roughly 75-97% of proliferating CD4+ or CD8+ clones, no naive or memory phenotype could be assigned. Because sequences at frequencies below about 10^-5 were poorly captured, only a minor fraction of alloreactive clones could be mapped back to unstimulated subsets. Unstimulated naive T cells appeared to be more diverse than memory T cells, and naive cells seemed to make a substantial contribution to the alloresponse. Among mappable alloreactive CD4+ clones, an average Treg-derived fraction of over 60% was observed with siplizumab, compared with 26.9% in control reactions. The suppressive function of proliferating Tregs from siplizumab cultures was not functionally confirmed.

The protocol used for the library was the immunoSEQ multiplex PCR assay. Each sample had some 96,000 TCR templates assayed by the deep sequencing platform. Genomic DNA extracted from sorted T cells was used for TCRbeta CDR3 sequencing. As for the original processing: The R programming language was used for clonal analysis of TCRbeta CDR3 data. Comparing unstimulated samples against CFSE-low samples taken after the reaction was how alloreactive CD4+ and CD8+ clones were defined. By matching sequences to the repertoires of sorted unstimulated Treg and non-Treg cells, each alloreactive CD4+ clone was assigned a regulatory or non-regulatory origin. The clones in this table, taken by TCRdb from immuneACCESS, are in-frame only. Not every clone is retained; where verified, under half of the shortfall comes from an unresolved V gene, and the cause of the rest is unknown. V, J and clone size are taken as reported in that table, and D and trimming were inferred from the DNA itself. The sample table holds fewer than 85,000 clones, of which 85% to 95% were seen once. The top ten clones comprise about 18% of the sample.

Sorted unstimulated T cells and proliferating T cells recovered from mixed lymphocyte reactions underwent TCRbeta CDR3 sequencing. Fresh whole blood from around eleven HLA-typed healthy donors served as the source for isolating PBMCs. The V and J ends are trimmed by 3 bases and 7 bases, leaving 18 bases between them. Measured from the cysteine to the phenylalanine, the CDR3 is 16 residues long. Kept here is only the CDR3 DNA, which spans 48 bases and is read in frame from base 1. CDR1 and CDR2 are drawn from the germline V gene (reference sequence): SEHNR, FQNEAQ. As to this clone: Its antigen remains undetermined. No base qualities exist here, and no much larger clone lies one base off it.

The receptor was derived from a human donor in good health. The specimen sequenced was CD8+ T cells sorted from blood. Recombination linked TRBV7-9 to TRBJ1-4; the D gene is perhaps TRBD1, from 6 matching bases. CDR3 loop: CASSFYRARQTEKLFF. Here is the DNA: TGTGCCAGCAGCTTTTACAGGGCCCGACAGACTGAAAAACTGTTTTTT.